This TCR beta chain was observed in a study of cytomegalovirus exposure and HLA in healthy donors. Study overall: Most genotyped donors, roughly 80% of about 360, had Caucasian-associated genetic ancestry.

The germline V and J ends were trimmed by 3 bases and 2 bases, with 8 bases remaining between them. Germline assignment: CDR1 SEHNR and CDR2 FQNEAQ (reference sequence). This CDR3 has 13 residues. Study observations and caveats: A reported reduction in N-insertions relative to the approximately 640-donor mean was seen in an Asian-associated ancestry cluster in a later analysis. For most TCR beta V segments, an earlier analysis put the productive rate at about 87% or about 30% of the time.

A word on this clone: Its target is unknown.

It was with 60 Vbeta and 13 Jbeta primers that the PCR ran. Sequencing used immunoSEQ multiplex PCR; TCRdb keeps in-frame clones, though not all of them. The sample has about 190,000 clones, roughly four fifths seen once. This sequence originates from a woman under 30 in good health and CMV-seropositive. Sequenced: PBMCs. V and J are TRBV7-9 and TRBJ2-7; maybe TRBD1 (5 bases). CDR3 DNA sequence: TGTGCCAGCAGCTTTCAGGGCACCTACGAGCAGTACTTC. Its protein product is CASSFQGTYEQYF.